These 25 T cell receptor beta chains came from one sample sequenced in a study of OX40 agonist ivuxolimab in advanced cancers. The method was immunoSEQ multiplex PCR; TCRdb's version includes in-frame clones alone and lacks a portion of them. Among around 44,000 clones listed, roughly 86% were seen once. Sequenced material: CD4+ or CD8+ T cells sorted from blood, taken in a trial of the OX40 agonist ivuxolimab. These receptors all come from an adult with an advanced solid tumor such as melanoma, head and neck, liver or kidney cancer.

This chain connects TRBV5-4 to TRBJ2-7, with 10 bases identical to TRBD1. Germline CDR1 SGHNT, CDR2 YYREEE (reference sequence). CDR3 size: 14 residues. J was trimmed by 11 bases and V by 3 bases; bases with no gene match: 11. The CDR3: CASSSRDRGTMEYF. The CDR3 nucleotides are TGTGCCAGCAGCTCACGGGACAGGGGTACTATGGAGTACTTC.

V usage is TRBV5-1 and J usage is TRBJ1-3; D is ambiguous. The CDR3 has 14 amino acids. Germline V gene lookup returns CDR1 SGHRS and CDR2 YFSETQ. Between the trimmed V and J ends, which lost 2 bases and 3 bases, there was a span of 9 bases. Here the CDR3 DNA reads TGCGCCAGCAGCTTTGGCCAGAGTGGAAACACCATATATTTT. Protein: CASSFGQSGNTIYF.

The chain uses TRBV5-1 and TRBJ2-7; D possibly corresponds to TRBD1 (6 bases). The V end was cut by 4 bases, the J end by 3 bases, with 11 bases between. CDR1 is SGHRS and CDR2 is YFSETQ in the germline V gene. The length of the CDR3 is 13 residues. CDR3 DNA: TGCGCCAGCAGCCGTACAGGGCTCTACGAGCAGTACTTC. It codes for CASSRTGLYEQYF.

This sequence joins TRBV28 and TRBJ2-1; 13 nucleotides agree with TRBD2. With 5 bases clipped from V and 0 bases from J, the junction kept 10 bases outside the gene matches. Germline lookup yields CDR1 MDHEN and CDR2 SYDVKM. CDR3 length: 19 residues. In nucleotides, the CDR3 is TGTGCCAGCAGTCCGGGACTAGCGGGGTTCGGTACCTCCTACAATGAGCAGTTCTTC. Translating it yields CASSPGLAGFGTSYNEQFF.

This rearrangement joins TRBV19 to TRBJ1-6; D is undetermined. With 1 base removed from V and 7 bases from J, the gap between germline ends came to 8 bases. The CDR3 length is 14 residues. Germline V lookup: CDR1 LNHDA, CDR2 SQIVND (reference sequence). CDR3 DNA: TGTGCCAGTAGTATAGGGGATCGGAATTCACCCCTCCACTTT. It specifies CASSIGDRNSPLHF.

The genes are TRBV29-1 and TRBJ1-1; 8 bases are a match to TRBD1. The CDR3 length is 13 residues. The junction had 11 bases not matched to a gene; V was cut back by 6 bases and J by 8 bases. Germline V gene lookup returns CDR1 SQVTM and CDR2 ANQGSEA. The CDR3 bases are TGCAGCGTCGAGAGACAGGGGCCCCAAGAAGCTTTCTTT. This codes for CSVERQGPQEAFF. Filled out from reference TRBV29-1 and TRBJ1-1, the complete variable domain reads SAVISQKPSRDICQRGTSLTIQCQVDSQVTMMFWYRQQPGQSLTLIATANQGSEATYESGFVIDKFPISRPNLTFSTLTVSNMSPEDSSIYLCSVERQGPQEAFFGQGTRLTVV.

V is TRBV18 and J is TRBJ1-4; TRBD1 aligns across 7 bases. The trim removed 2 bases at V and 3 bases at J, leaving 6 bases unmatched. CDR1 and CDR2 (germline): KGHSH, LQKENI. This CDR3 comprises 16 residues. The CDR3 here is CASSPNRGQANEKLFF. CDR3 nucleotides: TGTGCCAGCTCACCAAATCGTGGACAGGCTAATGAAAAACTGTTTTTT.

V usage is TRBV15 and J usage is TRBJ2-5, with TRBD2 as a possible D gene (6 bases). Germline loops: CDR1 LNHNV, CDR2 YYDKDF (reference sequence). The CDR3 runs to 13 residues. V shed 5 bases and J shed 5 bases, with 12 bases lying between them. The CDR3 reads CATSPGLKETQYF. The CDR3 DNA reads as TGTGCCACCAGCCCCGGACTAAAGGAGACCCAGTACTTC.

This chain connects TRBV4-3 to TRBJ1-2; D ambiguous. V dropped 2 bases and J dropped 2 bases, with 9 bases sitting between them. This CDR3 contains 14 residues. Germline CDR1 reads LGHNA; CDR2 reads YSLEER. CDR3: CASSQYKANYGYTF. The CDR3 DNA is TGCGCCAGCAGCCAATACAAAGCCAACTATGGCTACACCTTC.

This chain connects TRBV6-5 to TRBJ1-6; D remains unclear. This CDR3 has 16 amino acids. Germline CDR1 MNHEY, CDR2 SVGAGI. V was pared by 3 bases and J by 3 bases, with 12 bases between. Here the CDR3 reads CASSYSGPFYNSPLHF. CDR3 nucleotide sequence: TGTGCCAGCAGTTATAGCGGACCTTTCTATAATTCACCCCTCCACTTT.

This chain joins TRBV6-1 and TRBJ1-5; D may be TRBD1 (5 bases). The CDR3 is made up of 14 amino acids. V was shortened by 5 bases and J by 0 bases, with 8 bases between the two germline ends. Germline loops: CDR1 MNHNS, CDR2 SASEGT. The CDR3 nucleotides read TGTGCCAGCAGTTCAGGGTTTAGCAATCAGCCCCAGCATTTT. As protein: CASSSGFSNQPQHF.

The V gene is TRBV13, the J gene TRBJ2-4; D may match TRBD1 or TRBD2 (5 bases each). This CDR3 region has 15 residues. The germline gives CDR1 PRHDT, CDR2 FYEKMQ (reference sequence). Trimming removed 5 bases at V and 1 base at J, with 12 bases between. CDR3 amino acids: CASSTSEGAKNIQYF. The CDR3 nucleotides are TGTGCCAGCAGCACGAGCGAGGGGGCCAAAAACATTCAGTACTTC. Full variable domain (missing parts from reference TRBV13 and TRBJ2-4): AAGVIQSPRHLIKEKRETATLKCYPIPRHDTVYWYQQGPGQDPQFLISFYEKMQSDKGSIPDRFSAQQFSDYHSELNMSSLELGDSALYFCASSTSEGAKNIQYFGAGTRLSVL.

The chain is built from TRBV7-9 and TRBJ2-7; D assignment may be TRBD1 or TRBD2 (6 bases each). V shed 5 bases and J shed 6 bases, with 17 bases lying between them. The CDR3 length is 14 residues. From germline, CDR1 is SEHNR and CDR2 FQNEAQ (reference sequence). The CDR3 sequence: CASSRRGLGLEQYF. CDR3 coding DNA: TGTGCCAGCAGCCGACGGGGGCTGGGTCTCGAGCAGTACTTC. The full variable domain, in which reference TRBV7-9 and TRBJ2-7 provide the parts outside the CDR3, is DTGVSQNPRHKITKRGQNVTFRCDPISEHNRLYWYRQTLGQGPEFLTYFQNEAQLEKSRLLSDRFSAERPKGSFSTLEIQRTEQGDSAMYLCASSRRGLGLEQYFGPGTRLTVT.

V is TRBV2 and J is TRBJ1-1; D remains ambiguous. CDR1 is SNHLY, CDR2 FYNNEI, per germline. Trimming shortened V by 3 bases and J by 3 bases, and 8 bases separated the two germline ends. The CDR3 length is 13 residues. The CDR3 nucleotides are TGTGCCAGCAGTGAGCGGGGATACACTGAAGCTTTCTTT. Residues: CASSERGYTEAFF. The full variable domain, rest sourced from reference TRBV2 and TRBJ1-1, is EPEVTQTPSHQVTQMGQEVILRCVPISNHLYFYWYRQILGQKVEFLVSFYNNEISEKSEIFDDQFSVERPDGSNFTLKIRSTKLEDSAMYFCASSERGYTEAFFGQGTRLTVV.

A single count supports this clone. The chain uses TRBV29-1 and TRBJ2-1; tentative D call: TRBD1 (5 bases). Germline V gives CDR1 SQVTM, CDR2 ANQGSEA. Trimming took 3 bases from V and 4 from J, leaving 19 bases between them. The CDR3 length is 16 residues. CDR3 nucleotides: TGCAGCGTTGAGGGTAGTGAGACAGTTTTATACAATGAGCAGTTCTTC. It encodes CSVEGSETVLYNEQFF.

This clone was picked up a small number of times. The gene calls are TRBV9 and TRBJ2-5, with D unresolved. CDR3 length: 14 amino acids. CDR1 is SGDLS and CDR2 is YYNGEE in the germline V gene. V lost 2 bases, J lost 2 bases, and 10 bases lay in between. DNA for the CDR3: TGTGCCAGCAGCGTGGTGGGGTCACAAGAGACCCAGTACTTC. Amino acid sequence: CASSVVGSQETQYF.

The chain links TRBV27 to TRBJ1-5; D unclear. The germline V and J ends were trimmed by 3 bases and 7 bases, with 13 bases remaining between them. The germline gives CDR1 MNHEY, CDR2 SMNVEV (reference sequence). The CDR3 runs 14 residues. The CDR3 here is CASSLAFSDQPQHF. CDR3 sequence (DNA): TGTGCCAGCAGTTTGGCGTTTAGTGACCAGCCCCAGCATTTT.

V gene TRBV6-5 combines with J gene TRBJ1-2, with 9 positions matching TRBD1. The CDR3 loop spans 15 amino acids. V was pared by 6 bases and J by 4 bases, with 9 bases of the junction left unmatched. CDR1 and CDR2 from the germline V gene are MNHEY and SVGAGI. The CDR3 DNA reads TGTGCCAGCAGGCTGGACAGGGGTACCAGCTATGGCTACACCTTC. Its protein is CASRLDRGTSYGYTF.

This sequence joins TRBV13 and TRBJ1-4; D call uncertain. CDR1 and CDR2 (germline): PRHDT, FYEKMQ (reference sequence). This CDR3 spans 13 amino acids. V was trimmed by 5 bases and J by 8 bases, leaving 12 bases between them. CDR3 sequence: CASSLAALEKLFF. The CDR3 DNA reads TGTGCCAGCAGCCTAGCAGCCCTAGAAAAACTGTTTTTT. Looking up the rest from reference TRBV13 and TRBJ1-4 gives the full variable domain: AAGVIQSPRHLIKEKRETATLKCYPIPRHDTVYWYQQGPGQDPQFLISFYEKMQSDKGSIPDRFSAQQFSDYHSELNMSSLELGDSALYFCASSLAALEKLFFGSGTQLSVL.

In its sample, this clone was seen many times. V gene TRBV6-4 combines with J gene TRBJ2-1; 13 bases fit TRBD2. J was trimmed by 6 bases and V by 5 bases; bases with no gene match: 7. The CDR3 runs to 16 residues. CDR1 and CDR2 from the germline V gene are MRHNA and SNTAGT. The CDR3 DNA sequence: TGTGCCAGCAGTCCCCGGGGGACTAGCGGGGTCAATGAGCAGTTCTTC. It specifies CASSPRGTSGVNEQFF.

About this clone: The CDR3 ends on some other residue instead of the conserved phenylalanine or tryptophan, so this is likely a read error. It is unclear where the CDR3 begins or ends on the DNA, so no DNA is shown, and the CDR3 is as TCRdb lists it. V usage is TRBV2 and J usage is TRBJ1-6; the table assigns TRBD1, which was not confirmed against the DNA. Germline loops: CDR1 SNHLY, CDR2 FYNNEI. The CDR3 comprises 14 residues, both ends counted. The CDR3 spells CASSDPGTGPPVHL.

This chain links TRBV4-1 with TRBJ2-7; possibly TRBD1 for D (6 bases). The V end was cut by 4 bases, the J end by 4 bases, with 14 bases between. This CDR3 has 14 amino acids. Germline V gene sequence: CDR1 MGHRA, CDR2 YSYEKL. The CDR3 is CASSPLQGGYEQYF. CDR3 coding DNA: TGCGCCAGCAGCCCCCTCCAAGGGGGTTACGAGCAGTACTTC.

The chain links TRBV7-9 to TRBJ1-2, with D unresolved. Germline values: CDR1 SEHNR, CDR2 FQNEAQ (reference sequence). V shed 3 bases and J shed 2 bases, with 10 bases lying between them. CDR3 length: 14 residues. This chain's CDR3 is CASSLGGSNYGYTF. The CDR3 nucleotides read TGTGCCAGCAGCTTGGGAGGGTCCAACTATGGCTACACCTTC.

In the case of this clone: The sample has other DNA sequences that encode this CDR3 too. V is TRBV6-5 and J is TRBJ2-7; D is unclear. V was shortened by 0 bases and J by 5 bases, with 2 bases between the two germline ends. Germline V gives CDR1 MNHEY, CDR2 SVGAGI. This CDR3 has 11 amino acids. CDR3 coding DNA: TGTGCCAGCAGTTACTCTGACGAGCAGTACTTC. Protein sequence: CASSYSDEQYF.

The chain combines TRBV15 with TRBJ1-4; possibly TRBD1 for D (6 bases). The CDR3 covers 16 residues. Germline lookup yields CDR1 LNHNV and CDR2 YYDKDF (reference sequence). Trimming left V 0 bases short and J 6 bases short, with 14 bases between. CDR3 sequence: CATSRDQGGLDEKLFF. CDR3 bases: TGTGCCACCAGCAGAGATCAAGGGGGGCTGGATGAAAAACTGTTTTTT.